This T cell receptor (beta chain) was identified during a study of T-cell memory formation after mild COVID-19. The study's findings and limits: Day 15 to 85 contracting clones showed balanced CD4/CD8; later expanders leaned CD4+. Memory from before infection featured some responding clones, which suggests cross-reactive memory joined.

The sample holds many counts of this clonotype. What it binds is unknown. TCRalpha and TCRbeta libraries used 5'RACE with constant-segment primers and UMIs. In TCRdb, the 5' RACE reads were re-called with MiXCR into one record per CDR3 protein. Of about 190,000 distinct CDR3 sequences listed, around 20% are singletons. The CDR3 totals 13 residues. CDR1 is LGHDT and CDR2 is YNNKEL in the germline V gene (reference sequence). V lost 4 bases to trimming and J lost 9 bases, with 16 bases between them. The sample consisted of PBMCs or a T cell subset sorted from them (not recorded which). The sequence was collected from an adult woman who had mild COVID-19 (a few samples of this study predate the infection). Cell type and time point are not known. This chain connects TRBV3-1 to TRBJ2-7, with TRBD2 as a possible D gene (6 bases). The CDR3 sequence is CASSPRDSLGQYF. CDR3 DNA sequence: TGTGCCAGCAGCCCGCGGGACTCGCTGGGGCAGTACTTC.